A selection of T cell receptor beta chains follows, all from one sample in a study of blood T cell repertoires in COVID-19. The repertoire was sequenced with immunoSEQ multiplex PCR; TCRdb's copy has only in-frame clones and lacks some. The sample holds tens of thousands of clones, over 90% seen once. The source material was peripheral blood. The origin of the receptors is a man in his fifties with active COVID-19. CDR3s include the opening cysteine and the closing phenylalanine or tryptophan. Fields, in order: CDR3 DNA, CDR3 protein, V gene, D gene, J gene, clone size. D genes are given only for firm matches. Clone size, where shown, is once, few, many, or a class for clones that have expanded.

TGTGCCAGCAGCGTACCTTCTTATCCGGACAGCGAGACCCAGTACTTC,CASSVPSYPDSETQYF,TRBV28,NA,TRBJ2-5,NA
TGTGCCAGCAGCGTCTCGGGTAGCGGGGGGACAGATACGCAGTATTTT,CASSVSGSGGTDTQYF,TRBV11-3,TRBD2,TRBJ2-3,NA
TGTGCCAGCAGCTTGACTAGCTCGAACACCGGGGAGCTGTTTTTT,CASSLTSSNTGELFF,TRBV7-3,TRBD2,TRBJ2-2,NA
TGCGCCAGCAGCGGGACTAGCCAAGAGACCCAGTACTTC,CASSGTSQETQYF,TRBV5-1,TRBD2,TRBJ2-5,NA
TGTGCCAGCCTGGACAGGGTTGGCCACGAGCAGTACTTC,CASLDRVGHEQYF,TRBV2,TRBD1,TRBJ2-7,NA
TGTGCCAGCAGCCGGACAGGGGTCTCCTACAATGAGCAGTTCTTC,CASSRTGVSYNEQFF,TRBV5-6,TRBD1,TRBJ2-1,NA
TGCGCCAGCAGCCAAGATAGGGGCCGATATTCACCCCTCCACTTT,CASSQDRGRYSPLHF,TRBV4-3,NA,TRBJ1-6,NA
TGTGCCAGCAGCACCGTACTAGCGGATACGCAGTATTTT,CASSTVLADTQYF,TRBV5-6,TRBD2,TRBJ2-3,NA
TGTGCCACGCCGGGATCCGGGGCCAACGTCCTGACTTTC,CATPGSGANVLTF,TRBV30,NA,TRBJ2-6,NA
TGTGCCAGCAGCGTTAGGAGCTCAAACAATGAGCAGTTCTTC,CASSVRSSNNEQFF,TRBV27,NA,TRBJ2-1,NA
TGTGCCAGCAGCTTAGGAGGGGGTCAAGAGACCCAGTACTTC,CASSLGGGQETQYF,TRBV11-3,NA,TRBJ2-5,NA
TGTGCCAGCAGTTTATCCGAGACAGGGCTACCTTTCCACGAGCAGTACTTC,CASSLSETGLPFHEQYF,TRBV28,TRBD1,TRBJ2-7,medium-sized
TGTGCCAGCAGTTACGGACAGGGGGCCTTCAATGAGCAGTTCTTC,CASSYGQGAFNEQFF,TRBV6-5,TRBD1,TRBJ2-1,NA
TGTGCCAGCACCATCAGCGGGGGGGGCCTAGGCACAGATACGCAGTATTTT,CASTISGGGLGTDTQYF,TRBV28,TRBD2,TRBJ2-3,NA